A single T cell receptor delta chain is shown here with its context. This clone was observed a handful of times. Its antigen is currently not known. Because the CDR3's place on the DNA is in doubt, the DNA is left out and the CDR3 is given as listed by TCRdb. This entry comes from a study of DNA immune sequencing with unique molecular identifiers (dated by TCRdb to 2020 to 2022). For the wider study: Immunomagnetic cell separation was used to enrich gammadelta T cells from buffy coats, and the genomic DNA of the enriched gammadelta T cells was sequenced. gammadelta T cells were enriched from PBMC of 10 or so healthy individuals by fluorescence-activated cell sorting. To compare enriched and non-enriched samples, about 100 ng of enriched gammadelta T-cell DNA and about 1 ug of non-enriched PBMC DNA were sequenced. The study developed and validated an ultrasensitive DNA-based TRD repertoire sequencing method using PCR-introduced unique molecular identifiers. The method was checked using synthetic reference molecules and blood samples from healthy people. All donors were healthy people, and roughly nine of the donors were profiled using sorted gammadelta T cells from peripheral blood. What the authors observed across the whole study: The primer-based approach is unable to detect novel TRD sequences that the primers do not target. Among clonotypes from healthy donors, the most common TRD rearrangement was TRDV2 paired with TRDJ1. Healthy donors differed in TRD repertoire diversity, and several donors were highly oligoclonal, meaning the top 5 clonotypes made up more than half of productive molecules.

Library creation used multiplex PCR. A 32-plex assay with primers for all 8 TRDV and 4 TRDJ genes covering the CDR3 was used to amplify genomic DNA. During around 3 cycles of barcoding PCR, a 12-nucleotide UMI was attached, and a second PCR using Illumina adapter primers followed. AMPure XP beads were used to purify the libraries, whose quality was checked on a Fragment Analyzer using the HS NGS Fragment kit. An Illumina MiniSeq mid-output kit with roughly 20% PhiX and 150 cycles of paired-end reads was used for sequencing. On the study's bioinformatics: MIGEC version 1.2.9 was used to process reads, grouping reads by UMI and building error-corrected consensus sequences. Post-processing used modified VDJtools version 1.2.1 scripts and the tcR R package. Identical DNA sequences were merged into single rows after TCRdb reprocessed the public reads with CATT. The authors' filters were not applied to this entry. The sample profile shows around 5,400 delta-chain clones; 9.5% to 13% of them were found once. The ten biggest clones cover roughly 50% of the sample.

CDR3 length: 20 amino acids, cysteine to phenylalanine. CDR1 and CDR2 are read off the germline V gene as NSMFDY and ISSIKDK. The sequence links TRAV29/DV5 to TRDJ4; the tabulated D call, TRDD3, remains unverified against the DNA. The sequence came from a human donor in good health. The sequenced sample consisted of gamma-delta T cells enriched from blood buffy coat, or unenriched PBMCs (not recorded which). Here the CDR3 is given as CSVLLCSLHNGGYGDRPLIF.